The 28 T cell receptor beta chains below come from one sample, sequenced in a study of cytomegalovirus exposure and HLA in healthy donors. PCR involved 60 Vbeta and 13 Jbeta primers. Repertoires were generated with immunoSEQ multiplex PCR, while TCRdb's copy carries only in-frame clones and drops some. Its listing shows approximately 120,000 clones. Sequencing used PBMCs. Receptor source: a woman aged 55-70 years in good health and CMV-seronegative.

The V and J genes are TRBV30 and TRBJ2-7; tentative D call: TRBD2 (5 bases). The CDR3 totals 14 residues. The V gene's germline CDR1 is GTSNPN and CDR2 SVGIG (reference sequence). Trimming shortened V by 3 bases and J by 7 bases, and 19 bases separated the two germline ends. DNA for the CDR3: TGTGCCTGGAGAAAGCGAGGCGGATCGGGAGAGCAGTACTTC. Amino acid sequence: CAWRKRGGSGEQYF.

The chain joins TRBV19 to TRBJ2-2; D unresolved. The V end was cut by 5 bases, the J end by 3 bases, with 10 bases between. Germline V gene data show CDR1 as LNHDA and CDR2 as SQIVND (reference sequence). This CDR3 region has 14 residues. CDR3 bases: TGTGCCAGTAGTCGCAGGCCGGACACCGGGGAGCTGTTTTTT. Residues: CASSRRPDTGELFF.

The chain uses TRBV10-3 and TRBJ2-7; 7 nucleotides match TRBD2. Germline V gives CDR1 ENHRY, CDR2 SYGVKD. The CDR3 has 15 amino acids. V gave up 8 bases and J gave up 3 bases; unmatched junction bases: 13. The CDR3 is CAIRPQTSSRYEQYF. Here the CDR3 DNA reads TGTGCCATCCGCCCCCAGACTAGCAGTCGCTACGAGCAGTACTTC.

The chain carries TRBV23-1 and TRBJ2-1; D perhaps matches TRBD1 (6 bases). TRBV23-1 is reported as an ORF; its role is uncertain. CDR3 length: 17 amino acids. The germline V and J ends were trimmed by 0 bases and 7 bases, with 19 bases remaining between them. The CDR3 coding sequence is TGCGCCAGCAGTCAATCGGGGTGGGGGCAGGGTGAAAATGAGCAGTTCTTC. Translated: CASSQSGWGQGENEQFF.

The chain has TRBV9 and TRBJ2-7; 12 bases line up with TRBD2. Germline CDR1 and CDR2: SGDLS and YYNGEE. The CDR3 is 13 residues long. Unmatched junction bases numbered 1, after V lost 4 bases and J lost 5 bases. CDR3 nucleotide sequence: TGTGCCAGCAGCCGACTAGCGGGAGACGAGCAGTACTTC. This translates into CASSRLAGDEQYF.

Here the CDR3 reads CATSRLGTIGIQYF. The CDR3 nucleotides read TGTGCCACCAGCAGACTCGGGACTATCGGCATTCAGTACTTC. This rearrangement joins TRBV15 to TRBJ2-4; 7 bases map to TRBD2. With V trimmed by 2 bases and J by 9 bases, 7 bases remained unmatched. The CDR3 extends over 14 amino acids. Germline CDR1 is LNHNV and CDR2 is YYDKDF (reference sequence).

The chain links TRBV4-1 to TRBJ2-7; TRBD2 aligns across 11 bases. The CDR3 consists of 17 residues. With V trimmed by 0 bases and J by 1 base, 5 bases remained unmatched. Germline V gene sequence: CDR1 MGHRA, CDR2 YSYEKL. Here the CDR3 reads CASSQDWLAGGSYEQYF. CDR3 nucleotides: TGCGCCAGCAGCCAAGATTGGCTAGCGGGGGGATCCTACGAGCAGTACTTC.

This chain joins TRBV9 and TRBJ2-1, with D possibly TRBD2 on 7 matching bases. V was trimmed by 0 bases and J by 4 bases, leaving 11 bases between them. Germline loops: CDR1 SGDLS, CDR2 YYNGEE. The CDR3 is 15 amino acids. The CDR3 DNA is TGTGCCAGCAGCGTAGAGGGGGGGCCTTACAATGAGCAGTTCTTC. This gives the protein CASSVEGGPYNEQFF.

V and J are TRBV11-1 and TRBJ2-2, with 7 bases matching TRBD1. This CDR3 region has 16 residues. The J segment lost 2 bases and the V segment lost 1 base, leaving 4 bases of the junction unmatched. Germline-derived CDR1 and CDR2 are SGHAT and FQDESV (reference sequence). CDR3 DNA: TGTGCCAGCAGCTTAGGGGCAGGGGGAAACACCGGGGAGCTGTTTTTT. Amino acids: CASSLGAGGNTGELFF.

This chain connects TRBV30 to TRBJ2-1; maybe TRBD2 (7 bases). The CDR3 is 14 residues long. Between the trimmed V and J ends, which lost 3 bases and 12 bases, there was a span of 21 bases. Per the germline V gene, CDR1 is GTSNPN and CDR2 is SVGIG (reference sequence). CDR3 sequence reads: CAWRVGRASGVQFF. Written as DNA, the CDR3 is TGTGCCTGGAGGGTAGGGAGGGCCTCAGGGGTGCAGTTCTTC.

The chain recombines TRBV7-9 with TRBJ2-1; the match to TRBD2 covers 8 bases. CDR1 and CDR2 from the germline V gene are SEHNR and FQNEAQ (reference sequence). The CDR3 is 16 residues long. Trimming cost V 4 bases and J 3 bases; bases outside gene matches: 8. For the CDR3, the DNA is TGTGCCAGCAGCTCGTTACGCGGGAGGATCTACAATGAGCAGTTCTTC. It translates to CASSSLRGRIYNEQFF.

V and J are TRBV5-6 and TRBJ2-3; D is unresolved. Germline CDR1 and CDR2: SGHDT and YYEEEE. This CDR3 has 15 residues. V lost 6 bases and J 3 bases, leaving 17 bases between the germline ends. The CDR3 loop reads CASTTIEDPTDTQYF. CDR3 in DNA: TGTGCCAGCACTACAATCGAGGATCCGACAGATACGCAGTATTTT.

The chain employs TRBV6-1 and TRBJ1-1; D unclear. Trimming pared 7 bases from V and 0 bases from J, leaving 12 bases between. This CDR3 comprises 14 residues. Germline V gene lookup returns CDR1 MNHNS and CDR2 SASEGT. The DNA of the CDR3 is TGTGCCAGCAAGGATAAGCGAATGAACACTGAAGCTTTCTTT. This codes for CASKDKRMNTEAFF.

Note on this clone: The identical CDR3 is also encoded by other nucleotide sequences in the sample. CDR3 nucleotides: TGTGCCACACGACAGGGACAGGGGAAGGAAAAACTGTTTTTT. Protein sequence: CATRQGQGKEKLFF. The J gene is TRBJ1-4, the V gene TRBV2; 10 bases agree with TRBD1. Germline CDR1 SNHLY, CDR2 FYNNEI. This CDR3 has 14 amino acids. The ends lost 10 bases at V and 8 bases at J; junction bases unmatched: 10.

CDR3 amino acids: CASSLTGSDEQFF. The DNA of the CDR3 is TGTGCCAGCAGCTTAACCGGGAGCGATGAGCAGTTCTTC. The chain employs TRBV7-9 and TRBJ2-1; D perhaps matches TRBD2 (6 bases). The CDR3 has 13 residues. V shed 2 bases and J shed 8 bases, with 10 bases lying between them. From germline, CDR1 is SEHNR and CDR2 FQNEAQ (reference sequence).

The rearrangement links TRBV28 to TRBJ2-7; D is perhaps TRBD1 (6 bases). The V gene lost 7 bases and the J gene lost 6 bases, with 13 bases spanning the gap. The CDR3 consists of 12 residues. Germline CDR1 is MDHEN and CDR2 is SYDVKM. This CDR3 reads CASMAGVGEQYF. The CDR3 DNA reads as TGTGCCAGCATGGCAGGGGTCGGCGAGCAGTACTTC. Combining the CDR3 with reference TRBV28 and TRBJ2-7 gives the whole variable domain DVKVTQSSRYLVKRTGEKVFLECVQDMDHENMFWYRQDPGLGLRLIYFSYDVKMKEKGDIPEGYSVSREKKERFSLILESASTNQTSMYLCASMAGVGEQYFGPGTRLTVT.

The J gene is TRBJ2-5, the V gene TRBV7-6, with D uncertain. Trimming left V 6 bases short and J 3 bases short, with 5 bases between. Germline CDR1 and CDR2: SGHVS and FNYEAQ. This CDR3 region has 11 residues. DNA of the CDR3: TGTGCCAGCAGTATTAAAGAGACCCAGTACTTC. Encoded protein: CASSIKETQYF.

The CDR3 spells CASSDGPNYGYTF. CDR3 in DNA: TGTGCCAGCTCAGATGGCCCTAACTATGGCTACACCTTC. J is TRBJ1-2 and V is TRBV6-6; no reliable D call. Deletions cut 8 bases from V and 0 bases from J, with 10 bases between. Germline values: CDR1 MNHNY, CDR2 SVGAGI (reference sequence). This CDR3 has 13 amino acids.

In the case of this clone: The junction differs from germline at one of its ends, possibly a read error. V and J are TRBV7-9 and TRBJ1-5, with 8 bases matching TRBD1. The CDR3 extends over 14 amino acids. Germline CDR1 and CDR2: SEHNR and FQNEAQ (reference sequence). The CDR3 sequence is CASSSGQGNQPQHF. DNA for the CDR3: TGTGCCAGCAGCTCTGGACAGGGCAATCAGCCTCAGCATTTT.

The genes are TRBV11-3 and TRBJ2-3; 9 bases line up with TRBD1. The CDR3 sequence is 16 residues long. Germline V gene sequence: CDR1 SGHNT, CDR2 YENEEA. V trimming: 5 bases; J trimming: 2 bases; junction bases outside the gene matches: 8. DNA of the CDR3: TGTGCCAGCAGCACCCTTTGGACAGGGGTCACAGATACGCAGTATTTT. It translates to CASSTLWTGVTDTQYF.

The CDR3 loop reads CASKNLDRGDQPQHF. DNA of the CDR3: TGTGCCTCGAAGAACCTGGACAGGGGTGATCAGCCCCAGCATTTT. This chain connects TRBV28 to TRBJ1-5, with TRBD1 identical over 9 bases. Germline V gives CDR1 MDHEN, CDR2 SYDVKM. There are 15 residues in the CDR3. After removal of 11 bases from V and 5 bases from J, the junction contained 13 bases not matched to a gene.

This chain uses TRBV30 with TRBJ1-1; the match to TRBD1 covers 7 bases. V shed 1 base, J shed 4 bases, and the junction held 6 bases outside the gene matches. Per germline, CDR1 GTSNPN and CDR2 SVGIG (reference sequence). There are 14 residues in the CDR3. The CDR3 nucleotides read TGTGCCTGGAGTGGGGACAGCTATTTCACTGAAGCTTTCTTT. It encodes CAWSGDSYFTEAFF.

The chain is built from TRBV28 and TRBJ1-2, with 10 bases matching TRBD1. The V gene end was trimmed by 7 bases and the J gene end by 2 bases; junction bases not matched to a gene: 10. The CDR3 has 16 amino acids. CDR1 MDHEN and CDR2 SYDVKM come from the germline V gene. As DNA, the CDR3 is TGTGCCAGCACGAACCCGGGACAGGGGTCCAACTATGGCTACACCTTC. Protein sequence: CASTNPGQGSNYGYTF.

J is TRBJ2-7 and V is TRBV2, with 8 bases lining up with TRBD1. Per germline, CDR1 SNHLY and CDR2 FYNNEI. J was trimmed by 5 bases and V by 2 bases; bases with no gene match: 5. The CDR3 loop spans 14 amino acids. The CDR3 spells CASSELRGPNEQYF. In nucleotides, the CDR3 is TGTGCCAGCAGTGAACTCAGGGGGCCCAACGAGCAGTACTTC.

J is TRBJ2-3 and V is TRBV27; 8 bases align to TRBD2. The V and J ends lost 5 bases and 2 bases, in that order; junction bases with no gene match: 9. The CDR3 runs to 16 residues. CDR1 is MNHEY and CDR2 is SMNVEV in the germline V gene (reference sequence). The CDR3 nucleotides are TGTGCCAGCAGTGAATGGAGCGGGGGAGACACAGATACGCAGTATTTT. This encodes CASSEWSGGDTDTQYF.

This chain uses TRBV7-9 with TRBJ1-1; perhaps TRBD1 as D (5 bases). Trimming cost V 1 base and J 1 base, with 10 bases left between them. CDR3 length: 15 residues. CDR1 is SEHNR and CDR2 is FQNEAQ in the germline V gene (reference sequence). CDR3 sequence (DNA): TGTGCCAGCAGCTTAGGGCTGGGGGGGAACACTGAAGCTTTCTTT. As protein: CASSLGLGGNTEAFF.

The chain links TRBV2 to TRBJ2-6; maybe TRBD2 (6 bases). Deletions cut 2 bases from V and 3 bases from J, with 8 bases between. Germline CDR1 reads SNHLY; CDR2 reads FYNNEI. The CDR3 has 15 residues. The CDR3 DNA reads as TGTGCCAGCAGTGAATCGGGAGTTGGGGCCAACGTCCTGACTTTC. It is translated as CASSESGVGANVLTF.

V and J are TRBV6-5 and TRBJ1-1, with a possible D match to TRBD1 (5 bases). CDR1 and CDR2 (germline): MNHEY, SVGAGI. The V gene lost 0 bases and the J gene lost 4 bases, with 12 bases spanning the gap. CDR3 length: 15 residues. The CDR3 here is CASSYSPGGGTEAFF. The CDR3 DNA reads TGTGCCAGCAGTTACTCACCGGGCGGGGGCACTGAAGCTTTCTTT.